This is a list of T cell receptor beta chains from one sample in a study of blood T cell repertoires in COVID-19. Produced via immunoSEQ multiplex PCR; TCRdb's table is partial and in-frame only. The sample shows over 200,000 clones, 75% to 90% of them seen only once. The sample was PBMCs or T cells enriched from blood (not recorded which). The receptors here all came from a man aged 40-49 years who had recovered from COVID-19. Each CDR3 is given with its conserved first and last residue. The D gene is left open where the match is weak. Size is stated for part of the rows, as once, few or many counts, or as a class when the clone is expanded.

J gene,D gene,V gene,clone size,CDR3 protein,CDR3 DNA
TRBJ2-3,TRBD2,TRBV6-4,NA,CASSDSAAGAYTDTQYF,TGTGCCAGCAGTGACTCCGCAGCGGGAGCCTACACAGATACGCAGTATTTT
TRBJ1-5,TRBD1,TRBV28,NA,CASSPQGAGNQPQHF,TGTGCCAGCAGTCCTCAGGGGGCGGGCAATCAGCCCCAGCATTTT
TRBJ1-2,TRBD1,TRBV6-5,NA,CASRIYRGQGYGYTF,TGTGCCAGCAGGATCTACAGGGGGCAAGGCTATGGCTACACCTTC
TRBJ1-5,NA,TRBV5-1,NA,CASSLEGGNQPQHF,TGCGCCAGCAGCCTGGAGGGAGGGAATCAGCCCCAGCATTTT
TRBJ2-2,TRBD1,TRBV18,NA,CASSPQGDTGELFF,TGTGCCAGCTCTCCTCAGGGGGACACCGGGGAGCTGTTTTTT
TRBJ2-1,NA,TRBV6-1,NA,CASSESGQTNEQFF,TGTGCCAGCAGTGAAAGTGGACAGACTAATGAGCAGTTCTTC
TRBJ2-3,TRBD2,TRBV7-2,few,CASSALAGQSTDTQYF,TGTGCCAGCAGCGCATTAGCGGGGCAAAGCACAGATACGCAGTATTTT
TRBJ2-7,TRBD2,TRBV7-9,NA,CASSLVPNDREAYEQYF,TGTGCCAGCAGCTTAGTTCCGAACGATCGGGAGGCCTACGAGCAGTACTTC
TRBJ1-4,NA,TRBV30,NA,CAWALNEKLFF,TGTGCCTGGGCCCTTAATGAAAAACTGTTTTTT
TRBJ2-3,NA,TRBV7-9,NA,CASSPTLGGHVTQYF,TGTGCCAGCAGCCCAACCTTGGGGGGGCATGTTACGCAGTATTTT
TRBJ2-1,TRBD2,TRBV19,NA,CASSGGTSGKYEQFF,TGTGCCAGTAGTGGTGGGACTAGCGGGAAATATGAGCAGTTCTTC
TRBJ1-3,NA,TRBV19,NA,CASSTSQGSGNTIYF,TGTGCCAGTAGTACTTCTCAGGGTTCTGGAAACACCATATATTTT
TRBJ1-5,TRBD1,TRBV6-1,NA,CASSGGTGGINQPQHF,TGTGCCAGCAGTGGGGGGACAGGGGGTATTAATCAGCCCCAGCATTTT
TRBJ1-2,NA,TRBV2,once,CASSPNRVAYGYTF,TGTGCCAGCAGTCCGAACAGGGTAGCCTATGGCTACACCTTC
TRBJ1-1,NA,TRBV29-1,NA,CSVDAGLNTEAFF,TGCAGCGTTGACGCGGGGCTGAACACTGAAGCTTTCTTT
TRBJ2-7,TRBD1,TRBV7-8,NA,CASSLDRGQYEQYF,TGTGCCAGCAGCTTAGATAGGGGGCAGTACGAGCAGTACTTC
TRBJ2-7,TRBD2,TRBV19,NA,CASTLRASGASYEQYF,TGTGCCAGTACCCTTAGGGCTAGCGGGGCTTCCTACGAGCAGTACTTC
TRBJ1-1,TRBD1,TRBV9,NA,CASSARDREDEAFF,TGTGCCAGCAGCGCCCGGGACAGGGAGGATGAAGCTTTCTTT
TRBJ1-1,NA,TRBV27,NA,CASRLWGRTEAFF,TGTGCCAGCAGACTGTGGGGGAGGACTGAAGCTTTCTTT
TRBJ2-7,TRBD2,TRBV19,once,CASSLGWSGGTYEQYF,TGTGCCAGTAGCCTTGGATGGTCGGGGGGAACCTACGAGCAGTACTTC
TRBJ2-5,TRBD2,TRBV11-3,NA,CASSFSGGAYETQYF,TGTGCCAGCAGCTTTAGCGGGGGGGCCTATGAGACCCAGTACTTC
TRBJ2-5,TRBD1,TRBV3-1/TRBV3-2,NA,CASSQGDRQQETQYF,TGTGCCAGCAGCCAAGGGGACAGACAACAAGAGACCCAGTACTTC
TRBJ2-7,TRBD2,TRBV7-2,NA,CASSLYVASGGALEYF,TGTGCCAGCAGCTTATATGTCGCTAGCGGGGGGGCCCTGGAGTACTTC
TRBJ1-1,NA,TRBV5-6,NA,CASSWATGTANTEAFF,TGTGCCAGCAGCTGGGCAACAGGTACCGCGAACACTGAAGCTTTCTTT
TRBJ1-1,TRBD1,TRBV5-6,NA,CASSLEGLGQYTEAFF,TGTGCCAGCAGCTTGGAGGGCTTGGGACAGTACACTGAAGCTTTCTTT
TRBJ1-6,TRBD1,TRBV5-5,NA,CASSPGQLLTYSPLHF,TGTGCCAGCAGCCCGGGACAGCTGCTGACTTATTCACCCCTCCACTTT
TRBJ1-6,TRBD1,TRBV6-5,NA,CASSPQGTLSPLHF,TGTGCCAGCAGTCCACAGGGGACTCTTTCACCCCTCCACTTT
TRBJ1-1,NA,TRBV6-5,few,CASIGQMNTEAFF,TGTGCCAGCATTGGACAGATGAACACTGAAGCTTTCTTT
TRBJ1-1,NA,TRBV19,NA,CASTSPLTGPTEAFF,TGTGCCAGTACCTCCCCCCTTACAGGGCCCACTGAAGCTTTCTTT
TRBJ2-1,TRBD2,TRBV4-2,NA,CASSRLAGYSEQFF,TGTGCCAGCAGCCGGCTAGCGGGTTATAGTGAGCAGTTCTTC
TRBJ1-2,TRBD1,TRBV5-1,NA,CASSRQGATDYYGYTF,TGCGCCAGCAGCCGACAGGGGGCCACCGATTACTATGGCTACACCTTC
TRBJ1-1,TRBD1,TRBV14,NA,CASSHRGQVTEAFF,TGTGCCAGCAGCCACAGGGGGCAGGTCACTGAAGCTTTCTTT
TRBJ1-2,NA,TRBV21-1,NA,CASSKLVGDTDSRNFNYGYTF,TGTGCCAGCAGCAAACTGGTTGGGGACACCGACTCCCGTAATTTCAACTATGGCTACACCTTC
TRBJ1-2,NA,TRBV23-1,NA,CASIGTAAGGGYTF,TGTGCCAGCATTGGGACGGCGGCCGGGGGTGGCTACACCTTC
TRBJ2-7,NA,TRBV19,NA,CASGAGDSYEQYF,TGTGCTTCAGGGGCGGGTGACTCCTACGAGCAGTACTTC